This T cell receptor (beta chain) was recorded in a study of neurological immune-mediated disorders. CDR1 and CDR2 (germline): SGHVS, FNYEAQ. Trimming stripped 5 bases from V and 6 bases from J, with 16 bases between. The CDR3 length is 14 residues. Whole-study findings and limits: The study phylogenetically grouped the repertoires of 18 of 34 multiple sclerosis patients into one related-CDR3 cluster, a possible signature.

In its sample, this clonotype was seen many times. Its cognate antigen is unknown. Over 190 million TCR-beta sequences from 15-18 subjects came out of each sequencing run. Using its own MiXCR run on the 5' RACE reads, TCRdb lists one record per CDR3 protein. Of 50,000 to 65,000 distinct CDR3 sequences listed, around 4% are singletons. Sample: PBMCs. V gene TRBV7-6 combines with J gene TRBJ1-2; no firm D call. This clonotype was obtained from a young man with multiple sclerosis. The CDR3 sequence is CASSPDRERDGYTF. The CDR3 bases are TGTGCCAGCAGCCCTGACCGAGAAAGGGATGGCTACACCTTC.